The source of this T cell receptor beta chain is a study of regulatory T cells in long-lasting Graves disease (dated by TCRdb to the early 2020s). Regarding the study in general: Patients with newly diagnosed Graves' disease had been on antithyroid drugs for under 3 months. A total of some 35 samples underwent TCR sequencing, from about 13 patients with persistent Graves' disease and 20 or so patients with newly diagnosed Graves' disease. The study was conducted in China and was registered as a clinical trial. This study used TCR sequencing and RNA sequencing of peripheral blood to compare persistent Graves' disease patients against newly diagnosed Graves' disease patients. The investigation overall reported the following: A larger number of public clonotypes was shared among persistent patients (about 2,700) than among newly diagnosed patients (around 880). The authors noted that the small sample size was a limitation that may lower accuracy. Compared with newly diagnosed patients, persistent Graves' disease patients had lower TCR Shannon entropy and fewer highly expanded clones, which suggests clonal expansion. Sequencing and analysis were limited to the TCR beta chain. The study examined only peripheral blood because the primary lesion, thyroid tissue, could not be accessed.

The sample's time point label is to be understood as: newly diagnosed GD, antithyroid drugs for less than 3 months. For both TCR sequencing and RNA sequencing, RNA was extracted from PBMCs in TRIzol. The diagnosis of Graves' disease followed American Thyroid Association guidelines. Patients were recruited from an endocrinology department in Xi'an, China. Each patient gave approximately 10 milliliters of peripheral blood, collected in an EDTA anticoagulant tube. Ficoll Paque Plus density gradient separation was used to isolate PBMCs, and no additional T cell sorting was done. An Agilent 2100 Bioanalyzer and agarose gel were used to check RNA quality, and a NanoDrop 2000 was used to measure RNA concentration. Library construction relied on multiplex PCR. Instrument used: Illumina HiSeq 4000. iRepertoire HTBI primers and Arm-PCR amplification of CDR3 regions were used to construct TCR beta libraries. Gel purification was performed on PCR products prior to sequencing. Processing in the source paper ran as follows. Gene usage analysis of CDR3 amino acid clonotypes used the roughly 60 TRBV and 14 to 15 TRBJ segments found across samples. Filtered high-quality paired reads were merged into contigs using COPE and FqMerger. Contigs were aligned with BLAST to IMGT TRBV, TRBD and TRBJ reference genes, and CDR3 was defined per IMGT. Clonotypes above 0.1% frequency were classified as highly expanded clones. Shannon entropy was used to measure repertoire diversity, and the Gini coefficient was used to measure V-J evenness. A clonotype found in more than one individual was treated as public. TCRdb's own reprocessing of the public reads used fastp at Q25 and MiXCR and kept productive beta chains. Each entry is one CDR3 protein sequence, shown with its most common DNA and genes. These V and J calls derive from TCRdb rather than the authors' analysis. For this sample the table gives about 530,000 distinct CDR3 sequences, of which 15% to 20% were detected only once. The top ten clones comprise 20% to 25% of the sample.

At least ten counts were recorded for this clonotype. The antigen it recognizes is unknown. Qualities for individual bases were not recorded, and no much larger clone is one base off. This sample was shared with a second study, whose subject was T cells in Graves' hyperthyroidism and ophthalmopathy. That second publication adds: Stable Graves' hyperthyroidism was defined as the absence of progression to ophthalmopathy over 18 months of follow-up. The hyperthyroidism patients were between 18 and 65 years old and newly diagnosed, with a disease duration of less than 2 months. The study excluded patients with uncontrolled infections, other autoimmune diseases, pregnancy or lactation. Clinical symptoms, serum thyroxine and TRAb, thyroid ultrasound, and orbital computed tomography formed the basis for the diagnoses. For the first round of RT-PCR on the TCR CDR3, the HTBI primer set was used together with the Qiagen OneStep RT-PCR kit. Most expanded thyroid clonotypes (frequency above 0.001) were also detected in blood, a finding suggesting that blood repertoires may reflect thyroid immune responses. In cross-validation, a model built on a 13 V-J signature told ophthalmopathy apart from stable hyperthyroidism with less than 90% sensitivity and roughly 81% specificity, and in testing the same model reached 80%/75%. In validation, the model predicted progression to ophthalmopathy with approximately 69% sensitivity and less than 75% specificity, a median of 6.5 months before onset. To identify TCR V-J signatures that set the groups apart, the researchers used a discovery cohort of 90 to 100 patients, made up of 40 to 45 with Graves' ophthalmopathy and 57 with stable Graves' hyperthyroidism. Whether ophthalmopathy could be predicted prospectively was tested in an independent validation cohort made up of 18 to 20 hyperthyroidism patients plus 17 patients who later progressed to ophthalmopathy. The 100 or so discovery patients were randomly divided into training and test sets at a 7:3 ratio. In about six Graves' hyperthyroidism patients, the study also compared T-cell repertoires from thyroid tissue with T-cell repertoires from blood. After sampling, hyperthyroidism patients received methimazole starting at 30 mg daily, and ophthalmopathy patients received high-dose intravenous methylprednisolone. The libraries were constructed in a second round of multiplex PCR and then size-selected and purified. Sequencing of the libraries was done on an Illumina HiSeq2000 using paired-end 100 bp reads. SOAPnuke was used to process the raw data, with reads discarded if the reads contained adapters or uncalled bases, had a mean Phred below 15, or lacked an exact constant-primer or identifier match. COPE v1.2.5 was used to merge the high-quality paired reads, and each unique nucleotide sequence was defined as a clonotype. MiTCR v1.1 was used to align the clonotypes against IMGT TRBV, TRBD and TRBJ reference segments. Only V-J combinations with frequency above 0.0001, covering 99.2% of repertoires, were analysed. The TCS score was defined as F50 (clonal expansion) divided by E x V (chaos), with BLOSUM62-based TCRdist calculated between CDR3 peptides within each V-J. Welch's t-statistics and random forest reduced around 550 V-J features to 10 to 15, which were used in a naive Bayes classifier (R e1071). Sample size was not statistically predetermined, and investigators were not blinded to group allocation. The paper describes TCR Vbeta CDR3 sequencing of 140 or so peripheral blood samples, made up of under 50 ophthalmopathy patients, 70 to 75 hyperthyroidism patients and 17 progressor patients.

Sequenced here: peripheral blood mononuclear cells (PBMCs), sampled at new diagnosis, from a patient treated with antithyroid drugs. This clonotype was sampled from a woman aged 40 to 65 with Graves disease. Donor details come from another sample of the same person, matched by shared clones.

The nucleotide sequence reads as follows: TGTGCCAGCAGTTTATTCGGGGCTATGGCTAATGAAAAACTGTTTTTT. Translated, it reads CASSLFGAMANEKLFF. The chain is made from TRBV28 and TRBJ1-4, with a weak D call of TRBD1 (5 bases match). CDR1 and CDR2, looked up from the germline V gene, are MDHEN and SYDVKM. Including cysteine and phenylalanine, the CDR3 has 16 amino acids. Only CDR3 DNA remains: 48 bases, in frame from the first base. V was cut back by 1 base and J by 3 bases, leaving a gap of 12 bases between them.